The clone carrying this T cell receptor beta chain was seen just once. Its target is not known. These data are taken from a study of shared clonotypes between healthy human individuals. CDR3 length: 15 amino acids. Germline V CDR1 and CDR2: GTSNPN, SVGIG (reference sequence). The V gene lost 5 bases and the J gene lost 2 bases, with 18 bases spanning the gap. Measured with immunoSEQ multiplex PCR; TCRdb has only the in-frame clones, and not every one. The sample contains approximately 2.3 million clones, over 85% of which appear only once. Whole-study findings and limits: Naive CD4 clonotypes overlapped across a handful of donors at around 4.7%. Naive subsets, compared against memory subsets, generally had larger estimated richness values.

Sequencing used naive CD4+ T cells from PBMCs. Specified subset: CD45RA+ positively selected. The chain combines TRBV30 with TRBJ2-5; unclear D gene. The clonotype was recovered from a young man in good health. Some clones in this sample may be carry-over from other donors' samples. The CDR3 DNA is TGTGCCTGGGATCCTGATACCGACACGCAAGAGACCCAGTACTTC. This sequence encodes CAWDPDTDTQETQYF.